The rows below give T cell receptor beta chains drawn from one sample of a study of blood T cells in healthy people across ages. TCRdb fed the 5' RACE reads into MiXCR, producing one record per CDR3 protein. The sample records around 1,500,000 distinct CDR3 sequences, under 30% being singletons. The sequenced material came from blood. The receptor set was obtained from a woman aged 25-40 years in good health. Each CDR3 is given with its conserved first and last residue. Some rows have no size entry. The others give once, few or many, or a class for an expanded clone.

V: TRBV6-6; J: TRBJ1-3; size: -; CDR3: CASRGFTYTIYF
V: TRBV6-4; J: TRBJ2-1; size: many; CDR3: CASSSFGGEQFF
V: TRBV4-1; J: TRBJ2-5; size: many; CDR3: CASSPSRTSGGQETQYF
V: TRBV28; J: TRBJ1-5; size: -; CDR3: CASRTGYYQPQHF
V: TRBV12-3/TRBV12-4; J: -; size: -; CDR3: CASSTKAHRGSYNEQYF
V: TRBV12-3/TRBV12-4; J: TRBJ2-3; size: -; CDR3: CASSLFQGAVDTQYF
V: TRBV11-2; J: TRBJ2-4; size: few; CDR3: CASSNNLSGGAKNIQYF
V: TRBV7-9; J: TRBJ1-2; size: few; CDR3: CASSSWDSQYYGYTF
V: TRBV5-5; J: TRBJ1-2; size: many; CDR3: CASRFDTWDGYTF
V: TRBV14; J: TRBJ2-7; size: many; CDR3: CASSQDQPGWLVEQYF
V: TRBV7-2; J: TRBJ2-7; size: -; CDR3: CASSAIQGAKYEQYF
V: TRBV29-1; J: TRBJ2-1; size: many; CDR3: CSVVRNTYNEQFF
V: TRBV7-3; J: TRBJ2-1; size: many; CDR3: CASSPSSGGGGNEQFF
V: TRBV6-2/TRBV6-3; J: TRBJ1-1; size: many; CDR3: CASSQLGVTEAFF
V: TRBV20-1; J: TRBJ2-2; size: -; CDR3: CSARGGPRGTGELFF
V: TRBV20-1; J: TRBJ1-2; size: few; CDR3: CSAGNRGGNYGYTF
V: TRBV30; J: TRBJ2-3; size: -; CDR3: CAWSPIAGGTDTQYF
V: TRBV20-1; J: TRBJ2-5; size: -; CDR3: CSASLGGDQETQYF
V: TRBV15; J: TRBJ2-1; size: -; CDR3: CATSRLPGNEQFF
V: TRBV20-1; J: TRBJ1-5; size: -; CDR3: CSARQGAPNQPQHF
V: TRBV5-1; J: TRBJ2-3; size: many; CDR3: CASSLASTDTQYF
V: TRBV6-2/TRBV6-3; J: TRBJ2-5; size: -; CDR3: CASRRLSDGATQYF